These 21 T cell receptor beta chains were sequenced from one sample in a study of CD8 T cells in ankylosing spondylitis. TCRdb re-analysed the 5' RACE reads in MiXCR, keeping a single row per CDR3 protein. The sample holds about 190,000 distinct CDR3 sequences; 13% are singletons and the top ten take 11%. Specimen: blood, either unsorted or a sorted T cell fraction (not recorded which). These receptor sequences come from a female donor with ankylosing spondylitis or in good health (not recorded which).

This clonotype appeared many times. The J gene is TRBJ2-1, the V gene TRBV12-3 or TRBV12-4; TRBD2 is a possible D gene (5 bases). The V and J ends lost 5 bases and 8 bases respectively, with 16 bases between them. This CDR3 is built from 14 residues. The CDR3 sequence is CASSPRSGSDEQFF. DNA of the CDR3: TGTGCCAGCAGTCCCCGTTCGGGGTCGGATGAGCAGTTCTTC.

This rearrangement joins TRBV6-5 to TRBJ1-1; perhaps TRBD1 as D (5 bases). Trimming took off 4 bases at V and 4 bases at J, with 10 bases between the two ends. The V gene's germline CDR1 is MNHEY and CDR2 SVGAGI. The length of the CDR3 is 13 residues. CDR3 residues: CASSSGRITEAFF. In DNA form, the CDR3 reads TGTGCCAGCAGTTCAGGGAGGATCACTGAAGCTTTCTTT.

This clonotype showed up just a few times. The chain uses TRBV11-2 and TRBJ1-1, with D maybe TRBD1 (5 bases). Germline CDR1 is SGHAT and CDR2 is FQNNGV. Trimming stripped 2 bases from V and 0 bases from J, with 13 bases between. The CDR3 is 16 amino acids. As DNA, the CDR3 is TGTGCCAGCAGCTTACTCACAGGATCCATGAACACTGAAGCTTTCTTT. Protein: CASSLLTGSMNTEAFF.

The rearrangement uses TRBV7-2 and TRBJ2-2; TRBD2 matches 9 bases. The CDR3 is 15 residues long. Germline CDR1 reads SGHTA; CDR2 reads FQGNSA. V lost 5 bases and J lost 7; bases outside the gene matches: 8. CDR3 coding DNA: TGTGCCAGCAGCACGCGAAGCGGGAGGAACGGGGAGCTGTTTTTT. This gives the protein CASSTRSGRNGELFF.

This clonotype was counted at least ten times. The chain couples TRBV29-1 to TRBJ1-2; 8 positions match TRBD1. V trimming: 7 bases; J trimming: 2 bases; junction bases outside the gene matches: 12. The CDR3 totals 15 residues. Looked up from germline, CDR1 is SQVTM and CDR2 is ANQGSEA. CDR3: CSAVGLDRGNYGYTF. The CDR3 nucleotides are TGCAGCGCCGTTGGTCTCGACAGGGGAAACTATGGCTACACCTTC.

The sample holds many counts of this clonotype. Relative to the germline gene, one junction end is altered; a read error may explain this. CDR3 loop: CASSYSYSTNTQYF. Here the CDR3 DNA reads TGTGCCAGCAGTTATAGTTACAGCACAAATACGCAGTATTTT. The chain employs TRBV6-5 and TRBJ2-3; D remains unclear. CDR3 length equals 14 residues. Germline V gene lookup returns CDR1 MNHEY and CDR2 SVGAGI.

This clonotype was picked up many times. The V call is TRBV20-1, the J call TRBJ2-5; the D gene is possibly TRBD1 (6 bases). Trimming stripped 5 bases from V and 3 bases from J, with 16 bases between. CDR1 is DFQATT, CDR2 SNEGSKA, per germline (reference sequence). The length of the CDR3 is 14 residues. Here the CDR3 reads CSAGSGALEETQYF. The DNA of the CDR3 is TGCAGTGCTGGTTCAGGGGCGCTTGAAGAGACCCAGTACTTC.

The gene calls are TRBV29-1 and TRBJ2-1, with 10 bases that match TRBD1. This CDR3 is built from 15 residues. The ends lost 5 bases at V and 4 bases at J; junction bases unmatched: 8. The germline V gene encodes CDR1 SQVTM and CDR2 ANQGSEA. The CDR3 coding sequence is TGCAGCGTTCTGGGAGGGACAGGGGAGTACAATGAGCAGTTCTTC. Amino acids: CSVLGGTGEYNEQFF.

In its sample, this clonotype was seen a few times. V usage is TRBV12-3 or TRBV12-4 and J usage is TRBJ2-1; 12 bases agree with TRBD2. The CDR3 loop spans 15 amino acids. Trimming took 5 bases from V and 5 from J; bases not matched to a gene: 4. The DNA for the CDR3 is TGTGCCAGCAGTCTGCTAGCGGGAGGGCACAATGAGCAGTTCTTC. Its translation: CASSLLAGGHNEQFF.

There are a few counts of this clonotype. The chain uses TRBV5-1 and TRBJ2-7; a weak D match, TRBD1 (6 bases). With 2 bases removed from V and 3 bases from J, the gap between germline ends came to 9 bases. The length of the CDR3 is 13 residues. Germline CDR1 reads SGHRS; CDR2 reads YFSETQ. CDR3 amino acids: CASSFARGYEQYF. Written as DNA, the CDR3 is TGCGCCAGCAGCTTCGCCAGGGGCTACGAGCAGTACTTC.

This clonotype appeared a few times. The chain employs TRBV6-1 and TRBJ2-7; 13 bases are a match to TRBD2. Germline V gene sequence: CDR1 MNHNS, CDR2 SASEGT. The CDR3 extends over 15 amino acids. The ends lost 6 bases at V and 5 bases at J; junction bases unmatched: 7. This chain's CDR3 is CASSPGLAGSNEQYF. The DNA of the CDR3 is TGTGCCAGCAGCCCGGGACTAGCGGGATCCAACGAGCAGTACTTC.

The chain is built from TRBV7-2 and TRBJ1-1, with D possibly matching TRBD1 (5 bases). The CDR3 is 15 residues long. The V end lost 2 bases, the J end lost 1 base, and 11 bases lay between the germline ends. CDR1 and CDR2 (germline): SGHTA, FQGNSA. The CDR3, as DNA: TGTGCCAGCAGCTTAAGGGGCGCTTCGAACACTGAAGCTTTCTTT. Its translation is CASSLRGASNTEAFF.

CDR3 sequence: CASSLGPRAPGGPQHF. For the CDR3, the DNA is TGTGCCAGCAGCTTGGGGCCCCGGGCCCCTGGTGGGCCCCAGCATTTT. J is TRBJ1-5 and V is TRBV5-6; unclear D gene. CDR3 length: 16 amino acids. V was shortened by 0 bases and J by 9 bases, with 19 bases between the two germline ends. Germline CDR1 reads SGHDT; CDR2 reads YYEEEE.

The J gene is TRBJ1-4, the V gene TRBV12-5; D is uncertain. CDR3 size: 14 residues. The ends were cut back, 2 bases at V and 8 bases at J, with 12 bases in the middle. Germline values: CDR1 LGHNT, CDR2 FRNRAP. The CDR3 sequence: CASGLYPAGEKLFF. CDR3 in DNA: TGTGCTAGTGGTTTGTACCCCGCGGGGGAAAAACTGTTTTTT.

This clonotype showed up many times. The J gene is TRBJ1-1, the V gene TRBV20-1; TRBD1 agrees at 10 bases. The CDR3 extends over 14 amino acids. Trimming removed 6 bases from V and 4 bases from J; junction bases left unmatched: 8. The V gene's germline CDR1 is DFQATT and CDR2 SNEGSKA (reference sequence). The DNA for the CDR3 is TGCAGTGCGAGACGGACAGGGGGAAGCACTGAAGCTTTCTTT. Residues: CSARRTGGSTEAFF.

The sample holds many counts of this clonotype. The V call is TRBV12-3 or TRBV12-4, the J call TRBJ2-2; the D gene is possibly TRBD2 (6 bases). Trimming removed 1 base from V and 5 bases from J, with 11 bases in between. CDR3 size: 15 residues. CDR3 in amino acids: CASSLGLAYTGELFF. CDR3 bases: TGTGCCAGCAGTTTAGGCCTAGCGTATACCGGGGAGCTGTTTTTT.

The sample holds a few counts of this clonotype. The V call is TRBV9, the J call TRBJ2-1; 8 nucleotides align to TRBD1. The CDR3 is 17 residues long. With 0 bases clipped from V and 5 bases from J, the junction kept 10 bases outside the gene matches. Germline V gives CDR1 SGDLS, CDR2 YYNGEE. The CDR3: CASSVDQVGTGNNEQFF. DNA for the CDR3: TGTGCCAGCAGCGTAGATCAAGTGGGGACAGGCAACAATGAGCAGTTCTTC.

This rearrangement joins TRBV19 to TRBJ1-3; the D is unclear. Germline loops: CDR1 LNHDA, CDR2 SQIVND (reference sequence). Deletions cut 10 bases from V and 0 bases from J, with 13 bases between. The CDR3 runs to 14 residues. CDR3 sequence: CAIVGRSSGNTIYF. The DNA for the CDR3 is TGTGCCATCGTCGGACGTAGCTCTGGAAACACCATATATTTT.

The chain employs TRBV5-1 and TRBJ2-1, with unresolved D. The germline V gene encodes CDR1 SGHRS and CDR2 YFSETQ. The length of the CDR3 is 13 residues. The V and J ends lost 0 bases and 9 bases respectively, with 10 bases between them. For the CDR3, the DNA is TGCGCCAGCAGCTTGGAAGGTCACGGTGAGCAGTTCTTC. Amino acids: CASSLEGHGEQFF.

The rearrangement links TRBV5-1 to TRBJ2-3; 10 bases agree with TRBD2. V trimming: 4 bases; J trimming: 2 bases; junction bases outside the gene matches: 19. Germline assignment: CDR1 SGHRS and CDR2 YFSETQ. The CDR3 totals 20 residues. For the CDR3, the DNA is TGCGCCAGCAGCAATCCGGTCGGGACTAGCGACTATTTTAACACAGATACGCAGTATTTT. Translating gives CASSNPVGTSDYFNTDTQYF.

The chain joins TRBV5-1 to TRBJ2-7; no definite D call. V shed 0 bases and J shed 6 bases, with 13 bases lying between them. In germline, CDR1 is SGHRS, CDR2 YFSETQ. The CDR3 is made up of 14 amino acids. The CDR3 DNA sequence: TGCGCCAGCAGCTTGGGTCAGGTCACCTCCGAGCAGTACTTC. It specifies CASSLGQVTSEQYF.